This T cell receptor beta chain was retrieved from a study of Ad26.COV2.S vaccination and SARS-CoV-2 variants. Study background: The study gave Ad26.COV2.S intramuscularly, once or twice 56 days apart.

In regard to this clone: The antigen remains unidentified. This CDR3 is also generated by other DNA sequences in the sample.

The treatment: about 20 received Ad26.COV2.S at low or high dose, single or two shots; about 5 received placebo; per-sample allocation not given. Sampling was performed 63 days after the first vaccine or placebo injection. Donor was an adult aged 18-55 years in Boston. Regarding the study as a whole: Analytic work on TCR breadth and depth might have understated the full extent of total T cell responses. Once vaccination had occurred, spike-specific CD8+ and CD4+ T cell responses reportedly showed substantial breadth.

The data were produced by immunoSEQ multiplex PCR, yet TCRdb's version contains in-frame clones alone and is incomplete. The repertoire consists of some 400,000 clones, with 75% to 90% occurring once and the leading ten covering around 1.8%. There are 13 residues in the CDR3. The germline gives CDR1 MDHEN, CDR2 SYDVKM. The V gene lost 3 bases and the J gene lost 4 bases, with 9 bases spanning the gap. The source was peripheral blood, collected in a trial of Ad26.COV2.S vaccine versus placebo. The chain has TRBV28 and TRBJ1-2; D remains ambiguous. This receptor was identified in a person between 18 and 60 years old who received the Ad26.COV2.S COVID-19 vaccine or a placebo. The CDR3 region has the DNA TGTGCCAGCAGTTTTGGGCGCGCCTATGGCTACACCTTC. Translated, it gives CASSFGRAYGYTF.